One and the same sample provided the 27 T cell receptor beta chains below, sequenced in a study of blood T cell repertoires in COVID-19. The data were produced by immunoSEQ multiplex PCR, yet TCRdb's version contains in-frame clones alone and is incomplete. The table has 200,000 to 250,000 clones, under 90% seen once. Sequences were obtained from peripheral blood. These receptors came from a woman at least 80 years old with acute or convalescent COVID-19.

J is TRBJ1-2 and V is TRBV12-3 or TRBV12-4; TRBD1 is a possible D gene (5 bases). The CDR3 runs 13 residues. The V gene lost 4 bases and the J gene lost 3 bases, with 9 bases spanning the gap. As DNA, the CDR3 is TGTGCCAGCAGTTCAGACAGATACTATGGCTACACCTTC. It encodes CASSSDRYYGYTF.

This rearrangement joins TRBV19 to TRBJ2-3, with D possibly matching TRBD1 (5 bases). The CDR3 loop spans 16 amino acids. Germline V gives CDR1 LNHDA, CDR2 SQIVND (reference sequence). V lost 5 bases, J lost 2 bases, and 17 bases lay in between. CDR3 amino acids: CASSGASGQFTDTQYF. Here the CDR3 DNA reads TGTGCCAGTAGTGGGGCGTCAGGGCAATTCACAGATACGCAGTATTTT.

The chain couples TRBV3-1 (or the pseudogene TRBV3-2) to TRBJ1-1; D ambiguous. The germline CDR1 and CDR2 sequences are LGHDT and YNNKEL (reference sequence). The V end was cut by 4 bases, the J end by 6 bases, with 12 bases between. The CDR3 is 13 amino acids. The CDR3 protein is CASSPKWLAEAFF. The CDR3 nucleotides are TGTGCCAGCAGCCCTAAATGGTTGGCTGAAGCTTTCTTT.

The V and J genes are TRBV6-2 or TRBV6-3 and TRBJ2-3; TRBD1 might be the D (6 bases). This CDR3 comprises 15 residues. Trimming took off 2 bases at V and 0 bases at J, with 9 bases between the two ends. Germline loops: CDR1 MNHEY, CDR2 SVGEGT. The CDR3 DNA sequence: TGTGCCAGCAGTTACGTCGGACAGAGCACAGATACGCAGTATTTT. It yields the protein CASSYVGQSTDTQYF.

CDR3 DNA: TGTGCCACCAGTGATCTACGAACAGGGGTTACCGGGGAGCTGTTTTTT. It codes for CATSDLRTGVTGELFF. The J gene is TRBJ2-2, the V gene TRBV24-1, with 7 positions matching TRBD1. Germline V gene lookup returns CDR1 KGHDR and CDR2 SFDVKD. This CDR3 region has 16 residues. The junction had 8 bases not matched to a gene; V was cut back by 3 bases and J by 5 bases.

The rearrangement links TRBV28 to TRBJ1-5; tentative D call: TRBD1 (6 bases). The CDR3 has 16 amino acids. The germline CDR1 and CDR2 sequences are MDHEN and SYDVKM. The germline V and J ends were trimmed by 5 bases and 2 bases, with 16 bases remaining between them. DNA for the CDR3: TGTGCCAGCAGTACCCATCAGGGGTCGGGCAATCAGCCCCAGCATTTT. Translated, it gives CASSTHQGSGNQPQHF.

V gene TRBV7-6 combines with J gene TRBJ2-5; 7 nucleotides agree with TRBD2. The germline CDR1 and CDR2 sequences are SGHVS and FNYEAQ. CDR3 length: 13 residues. After removal of 5 bases from V and 5 bases from J, the junction contained 5 bases not matched to a gene. In DNA, the CDR3 is TGTGCCAGCAGCCCTCTGGGGGGGGAGACCCAGTACTTC. It encodes CASSPLGGETQYF. Drawing the rest from reference TRBV7-6 and TRBJ2-5, the complete variable domain is GAGVSQSPRYKVTKRGQDVALRCDPISGHVSLYWYRQALGQGPEFLTYFNYEAQQDKSGLPNDRFSAERPEGSISTLTIQRTEQRDSAMYRCASSPLGGETQYFGPGTRLLVL.

The chain carries TRBV5-1 and TRBJ1-2, with D unresolved. Per the germline V gene, CDR1 is SGHRS and CDR2 is YFSETQ. Trimming removed 0 bases from V and 6 bases from J, with 9 bases in between. The CDR3 loop spans 13 amino acids. The CDR3, as DNA: TGCGCCAGCAGCTTGGAGCGGGCTAATGGCTACACCTTC. Translating it yields CASSLERANGYTF.

This chain links TRBV10-3 with TRBJ1-4, with 7 bases lining up with TRBD1. V trimming: 6 bases; J trimming: 8 bases; junction bases outside the gene matches: 9. The CDR3 extends over 14 amino acids. Germline V gene data show CDR1 as ENHRY and CDR2 as SYGVKD. As DNA, the CDR3 is TGTGCCATCAGCGCTACAGGGGCGCGCGAAAAACTGTTTTTT. Residues: CAISATGAREKLFF.

This clone was counted a single time. This chain uses TRBV6-1 with TRBJ1-5; the D is unclear. The CDR3 is 15 residues long. Looked up from germline, CDR1 is MNHNS and CDR2 is SASEGT. Trimming removed 2 bases from V and 1 base from J, with 9 bases in between. As DNA, the CDR3 is TGTGCCAGCAGTGAACTACAGAGAAGCAATCAGCCCCAGCATTTT. It is translated as CASSELQRSNQPQHF.

This clone was seen just once. V usage is TRBV7-9 and J usage is TRBJ2-3; weak D call: TRBD1 (6 bases). The CDR3 is 14 amino acids. The germline gives CDR1 SEHNR, CDR2 FQNEAQ (reference sequence). Trimming cost V 4 bases and J 2 bases, with 10 bases left between them. CDR3 sequence: CASSYGQNTDTQYF. CDR3 in DNA: TGTGCCAGCAGCTACGGACAGAACACAGATACGCAGTATTTT.

CDR3 bases: TGTGCCAGCAGCTTGACAGGGGTGGGGCCCTATGGCTACACCTTC. Translation: CASSLTGVGPYGYTF. The V call is TRBV7-2, the J call TRBJ1-2; 8 bases are a match to TRBD1. The CDR3 runs to 15 residues. The V segment lost 3 bases and the J segment 4 bases; nucleotides outside the gene matches: 7. The germline CDR1 and CDR2 sequences are SGHTA and FQGNSA.

The chain couples TRBV2 to TRBJ1-5; D possibly corresponds to TRBD1 (5 bases). The CDR3 spans 16 residues. Between the trimmed V and J ends, which lost 6 bases and 1 base, there was a span of 16 bases. From germline, CDR1 is SNHLY and CDR2 FYNNEI. The CDR3 region has the DNA TGTGCCAGCAGAGCTGGAGGGGAGCCCAGCAATCAGCCCCAGCATTTT. Translating it yields CASRAGGEPSNQPQHF.

The J gene is TRBJ1-2, the V gene TRBV7-9; TRBD1 is a possible D gene (5 bases). V was pared by 7 bases and J by 2 bases, with 20 bases between. CDR3 length equals 16 residues. The germline V gene encodes CDR1 SEHNR and CDR2 FQNEAQ (reference sequence). In DNA form, the CDR3 reads TGTGCCAGCACCAAATTGTCGCCTGGGGGGAACTATGGCTACACCTTC. Translated, it gives CASTKLSPGGNYGYTF.

This clone was recorded many times. This chain joins TRBV19 and TRBJ1-5, with a tentative D call TRBD1 (6 bases). V dropped 6 bases and J dropped 0 bases, with 12 bases sitting between them. This CDR3 spans 15 amino acids. The germline gives CDR1 LNHDA, CDR2 SQIVND (reference sequence). Here the CDR3 reads CASRPQGASNQPQHF. CDR3 bases: TGTGCCAGTAGACCACAGGGCGCTAGCAATCAGCCCCAGCATTTT.

This sequence joins TRBV7-2 and TRBJ1-2; 10 nucleotides align to TRBD1. Looked up from germline, CDR1 is SGHTA and CDR2 is FQGNSA. V was pared by 11 bases and J by 2 bases, with 11 bases of the junction left unmatched. The CDR3 is 15 amino acids. CDR3 sequence (DNA): TGTGCCTTATCGACAGGGGGCGCTTTAAACTATGGCTACACCTTC. Its protein product is CALSTGGALNYGYTF.

V gene TRBV6-5 combines with J gene TRBJ2-1; TRBD1 agrees at 9 bases. Trimming at V came to 7 bases and at J to 4 bases, leaving 5 bases not matched to a gene. The CDR3 consists of 14 residues. The V gene's germline CDR1 is MNHEY and CDR2 SVGAGI. CDR3 residues: CASTGTGPYNEQFF. CDR3 DNA: TGTGCCAGCACCGGGACAGGGCCTTACAATGAGCAGTTCTTC.

This chain joins TRBV7-3 and TRBJ1-6, with D tentatively TRBD1 (5 bases). CDR3 length equals 15 residues. Deletions cut 2 bases from V and 6 bases from J, with 11 bases between. Germline assignment: CDR1 SGHTA and CDR2 FQGTGA. The CDR3 region has the DNA TGTGCCAGCAGCTTACAGTCGGGGGGTAATTCACCCCTCCACTTT. Amino acids: CASSLQSGGNSPLHF.

CDR3 DNA sequence: TGTGCCAGCAGCCAAGATGCGGGGGTCCAAGAGACCCAGTACTTC. Its translation is CASSQDAGVQETQYF. The gene calls are TRBV3-1 (or the pseudogene TRBV3-2) and TRBJ2-5; 7 nucleotides match TRBD2. CDR3 length equals 15 residues. J lost 1 base, V lost 0 bases, and 2 bases had no gene match. CDR1 is LGHDT, CDR2 YNNKEL, per germline (reference sequence).

This clone was counted between two and nine times. The chain couples TRBV5-1 to TRBJ2-7, with D perhaps TRBD2 (6 bases). V lost 0 bases to trimming and J lost 2 bases, with 12 bases between them. The CDR3 extends over 15 amino acids. The germline CDR1 and CDR2 sequences are SGHRS and YFSETQ. The CDR3 region is CASSLAGGNAYEQYF. The CDR3 nucleotides read TGCGCCAGCAGCTTGGCGGGCGGGAACGCCTACGAGCAGTACTTC.

The V gene is TRBV10-1, the J gene TRBJ1-1; TRBD1 might be the D (5 bases). Germline V gene lookup returns CDR1 WNHNN and CDR2 SYGVQD (reference sequence). This CDR3 spans 14 amino acids. The V gene lost 8 bases and the J gene lost 0 bases, with 13 bases spanning the gap. As DNA, the CDR3 is TGCGCCAGCGGTCAGGGAGGGGTGAACACTGAAGCTTTCTTT. Encoded protein: CASGQGGVNTEAFF.

This sequence joins TRBV7-2 and TRBJ1-1; D may be TRBD1 (5 bases). CDR1 is SGHTA and CDR2 is FQGNSA in the germline V gene. Trimming shortened V by 1 base and J by 1 base, and 10 bases separated the two germline ends. There are 15 residues in the CDR3. The CDR3 nucleotides read TGTGCCAGCAGCTTAGTTACGGGGGGGAACACTGAAGCTTTCTTT. Residues: CASSLVTGGNTEAFF.

The chain couples TRBV6-2 or TRBV6-3 to TRBJ2-7; 9 positions agree with TRBD1. This CDR3 has 15 amino acids. Per the germline V gene, CDR1 is MNHEY and CDR2 is SVGEGT. J was trimmed by 5 bases and V by 6 bases; bases with no gene match: 11. The CDR3 DNA sequence: TGTGCCAGCAGCCATAGGGACAGGGCCGGGCACGAGCAGTACTTC. It specifies CASSHRDRAGHEQYF.

CDR3: CASSYPSAGLWAPLHF. The CDR3 coding sequence is TGTGCCAGCAGTTACCCTTCGGCAGGCCTCTGGGCACCCCTCCACTTT. This sequence joins TRBV6-2 or TRBV6-3 and TRBJ1-6; D ambiguous. Germline CDR1 MNHEY, CDR2 SVGEGT. The CDR3 has 16 residues. The V end was cut by 2 bases, the J end by 11 bases, with 19 bases between.

The chain employs TRBV5-4 and TRBJ1-2; tentative D call: TRBD1 (6 bases). The length of the CDR3 is 14 residues. Trimming stripped 3 bases from V and 8 bases from J, with 17 bases between. From germline, CDR1 is SGHNT and CDR2 YYREEE (reference sequence). CDR3 residues: CASSSQGAVEGYTF. The CDR3 bases are TGTGCCAGCAGCTCACAGGGCGCCGTTGAAGGCTACACCTTC.

This clone was seen more than once but under ten times. The chain employs TRBV29-1 and TRBJ1-1, with 8 positions matching TRBD1. V gave up 6 bases and J gave up 1 base; unmatched junction bases: 4. This CDR3 comprises 13 residues. CDR1 and CDR2 (germline): SQVTM, ANQGSEA. The CDR3 region is CSVQGAPNTEAFF. Here the CDR3 DNA reads TGCAGCGTCCAGGGGGCGCCGAACACTGAAGCTTTCTTT.

The chain joins TRBV15 to TRBJ1-1; 7 bases fit TRBD1. V dropped 5 bases and J dropped 1; count of bases not matched to a gene: 7. This CDR3 has 15 residues. CDR1 LNHNV and CDR2 YYDKDF come from the germline V gene (reference sequence). The CDR3 nucleotides are TGTGCCACCAGCCATTACAGGGGAAGGAACACTGAAGCTTTCTTT. Protein: CATSHYRGRNTEAFF.